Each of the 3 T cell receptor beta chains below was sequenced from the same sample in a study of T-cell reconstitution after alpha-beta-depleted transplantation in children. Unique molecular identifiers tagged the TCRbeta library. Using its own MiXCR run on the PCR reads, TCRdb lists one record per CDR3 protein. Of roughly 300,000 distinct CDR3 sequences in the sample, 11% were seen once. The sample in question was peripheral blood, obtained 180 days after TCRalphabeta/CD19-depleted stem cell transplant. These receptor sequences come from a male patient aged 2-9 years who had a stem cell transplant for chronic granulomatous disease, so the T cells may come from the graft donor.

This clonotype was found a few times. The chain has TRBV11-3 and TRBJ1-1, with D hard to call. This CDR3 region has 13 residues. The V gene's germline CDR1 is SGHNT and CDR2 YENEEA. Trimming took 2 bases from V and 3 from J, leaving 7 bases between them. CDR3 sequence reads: CASSLLPDTEAFF. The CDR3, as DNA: TGTGCCAGCAGCTTACTTCCGGACACTGAAGCTTTCTTT.

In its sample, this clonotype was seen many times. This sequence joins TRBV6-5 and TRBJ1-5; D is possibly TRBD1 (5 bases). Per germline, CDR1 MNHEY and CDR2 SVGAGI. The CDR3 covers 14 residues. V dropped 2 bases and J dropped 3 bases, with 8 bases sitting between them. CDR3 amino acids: CASSYEGFNQPQHF. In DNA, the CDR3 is TGTGCCAGCAGTTACGAGGGGTTCAATCAGCCCCAGCATTTT.

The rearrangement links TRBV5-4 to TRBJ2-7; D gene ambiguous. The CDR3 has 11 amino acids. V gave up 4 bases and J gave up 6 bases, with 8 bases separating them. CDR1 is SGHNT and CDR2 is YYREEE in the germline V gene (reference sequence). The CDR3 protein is CASSKAAEQYF. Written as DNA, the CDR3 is TGTGCCAGCAGCAAGGCGGCCGAGCAGTACTTC.